These 31 T cell receptor beta chains originate from one sample sequenced in a study of regulatory T cells in long-lasting Graves disease (dated by TCRdb to the early 2020s). The library was made by multiplex PCR. These reads were obtained on an Illumina HiSeq 4000. CDR3 regions were amplified by Arm-PCR with iRepertoire HTBI primers to construct TCR beta libraries. TCRdb applied fastp at Q25 and MiXCR to the public reads, then kept only in-frame beta chains. Rows are combined by CDR3 protein, so each entry shows the most common genes and DNA. Across this sample there are 580,000 or so distinct CDR3 sequences, with roughly 15% seen only once. In total, the top ten clones hold around 12% of the sample. Explained via the paper, the time point label denotes: newly diagnosed GD, antithyroid drugs for less than 3 months. For both TCR sequencing and RNA sequencing, RNA was extracted from PBMCs in TRIzol.

The sample also formed part of further work on T cells in Graves' hyperthyroidism and ophthalmopathy.

The starting material was peripheral blood mononuclear cells (PBMCs), obtained at new diagnosis, from a patient treated with antithyroid drugs. These TCRs come from a man aged 18-30 years with Graves disease. Donor details come from another sample of the same person, matched by shared clones.

This clonotype was seen a few times. The J gene is TRBJ1-1, the V gene TRBV6-1; 11 bases are shared with TRBD1. V gave up 5 bases and J gave up 0 bases; unmatched junction bases: 5. Germline V gene sequence: CDR1 MNHNS, CDR2 SASEGT. CDR3 length: 16 amino acids. CDR3 sequence (DNA): TGTGCCAGCAGTCATGGGGACAGGGGGTTGAACACTGAAGCTTTCTTT. Translated: CASSHGDRGLNTEAFF.

This clonotype was detected ten times or more. The gene calls are TRBV11-1 and TRBJ2-7; 13 nucleotides line up with TRBD2. The CDR3 loop spans 15 amino acids. Germline CDR1 is SGHAT and CDR2 is FQDESV (reference sequence). With V trimmed by 5 bases and J by 2 bases, 3 bases remained unmatched. The CDR3 is CASSATSGRAYEQYF. CDR3 nucleotides: TGTGCCAGCAGCGCCACTAGCGGGAGGGCCTACGAGCAGTACTTC. Full variable domain (missing parts from reference TRBV11-1 and TRBJ2-7): EAEVAQSPRYKITEKSQAVAFWCDPISGHATLYWYRQILGQGPELLVQFQDESVVDDSQLPKDRFSAERLKGVDSTLKIQPAELGDSAMYLCASSATSGRAYEQYFGPGTRLTVT.

This clonotype has just a few counts. The CDR3 coding sequence is TGCAGCGTGGGGGGAGTGGGACTAGCAGGCACAGATACGCAGTATTTT. Its translation: CSVGGVGLAGTDTQYF. The chain carries TRBV29-1 and TRBJ2-3, with 9 bases lining up with TRBD2. Germline CDR1 SQVTM, CDR2 ANQGSEA. This CDR3 has 16 residues. The V and J ends lost 6 bases and 1 base, in that order; junction bases with no gene match: 11.

The chain employs TRBV7-8 and TRBJ1-5; no firm D call. The V gene's germline CDR1 is SGHVS and CDR2 FQNEAQ. Trimming took off 2 bases at V and 2 bases at J, with 7 bases between the two ends. This CDR3 is built from 14 residues. CDR3 sequence: CASSLYPGNQPQHF. CDR3 in DNA: TGTGCCAGCAGCTTATATCCTGGCAATCAGCCCCAGCATTTT.

The chain couples TRBV6-2 or TRBV6-3 to TRBJ2-5, with TRBD2 matching 13 bases. Germline trimming cut 10 bases from V and 2 bases from J; bases unmatched to any gene: 7. CDR1 is MNHEY and CDR2 is SVGEGT in the germline V gene. The length of the CDR3 is 15 residues. Written as DNA, the CDR3 is TGTGCCACCAGAGGGGGACTAGCGGGACAAGAGACCCAGTACTTC. It is translated as CATRGGLAGQETQYF.

The J gene is TRBJ1-5, the V gene TRBV27; D is possibly TRBD1 (5 bases). CDR3 length: 14 residues. V was clipped by 7 bases and J by 7 bases, with 17 bases between them. The germline CDR1 and CDR2 sequences are MNHEY and SMNVEV (reference sequence). The CDR3 here is CASTPLGDRQPQHF. For the CDR3, the DNA is TGTGCCAGCACTCCCCTGGGGGACCGACAGCCCCAGCATTTT.

This clonotype was seen only a few times. The chain employs TRBV6-1 and TRBJ2-3; 7 nucleotides agree with TRBD2. This CDR3 is 17 amino acids long. The ends lost 4 bases at V and 0 bases at J; junction bases unmatched: 10. Germline CDR1 is MNHNS and CDR2 is SASEGT. This CDR3 is CASSVQRGGRSTDTQYF. CDR3 nucleotides: TGTGCCAGCAGTGTACAAAGGGGAGGGAGGAGCACAGATACGCAGTATTTT.

This rearrangement joins TRBV20-1 to TRBJ1-1; D ambiguous. Germline V CDR1 and CDR2: DFQATT, SNEGSKA (reference sequence). This CDR3 comprises 14 residues. V was cut by 0 bases and J by 4 bases, with 12 bases left in between. The CDR3 DNA follows: TGCAGTGCTAGAGATCGTACGGGCACCACTGAAGCTTTCTTT. It is translated as CSARDRTGTTEAFF.

This clonotype was observed a handful of times. V gene TRBV7-9 combines with J gene TRBJ2-7, with a weak D call TRBD2 (5 bases). In germline, CDR1 is SEHNR, CDR2 FQNEAQ (reference sequence). V was cut by 2 bases and J by 5 bases, with 13 bases left in between. The CDR3 runs to 14 residues. The CDR3 DNA reads TGTGCCAGCAGCTTAATAGCCGTCGGGAACGAGCAGTACTTC. Translating gives CASSLIAVGNEQYF.

This clonotype was picked up a small number of times. The chain joins TRBV12-3 or TRBV12-4 to TRBJ1-3; 7 positions match TRBD1. The CDR3 spans 18 residues. With V trimmed by 6 bases and J by 0 bases, 14 bases remained unmatched. The CDR3 loop reads CASSPPPGQYYSGNTIYF. As DNA, the CDR3 is TGTGCCAGCAGCCCTCCTCCGGGACAGTATTACTCTGGAAACACCATATATTTT.

This clonotype was seen more than once but under ten times. The chain combines TRBV4-2 with TRBJ2-3, with TRBD2 matching over 14 bases. Looked up from germline, CDR1 is LGHNA and CDR2 is YNFKEQ. The CDR3 consists of 18 residues. The J segment lost 1 base and the V segment lost 2 bases, leaving 5 bases of the junction unmatched. The chain's CDR3 is CASSQTTTSGRGTDTQYF. The CDR3 DNA reads as TGTGCCAGCAGCCAAACTACGACTAGCGGGAGGGGCACAGATACGCAGTATTTT.

This clonotype was observed a few times. V usage is TRBV30 and J usage is TRBJ2-1; either TRBD1 or TRBD2 may supply D (5 bases each). Trimming cost V 0 bases and J 9 bases, with 15 bases left between them. Looked up from germline, CDR1 is GTSNPN and CDR2 is SVGIG (reference sequence). The CDR3 has 14 residues. The CDR3 spells CAWSVGAGTGEQFF. CDR3 sequence (DNA): TGTGCCTGGAGTGTAGGGGCGGGCACAGGTGAGCAGTTCTTC.

This clonotype has a handful of counts. The J gene is TRBJ2-7, the V gene TRBV4-1; perhaps TRBD2 as D (5 bases). V lost 0 bases, J lost 3 bases, and 15 bases lay in between. Germline CDR1 MGHRA, CDR2 YSYEKL. This CDR3 has 16 amino acids. For the CDR3, the DNA is TGCGCCAGCAGCCAAGATTCGAGGCTAGCCAACTACGAGCAGTACTTC. It is translated as CASSQDSRLANYEQYF.

This clonotype was seen more than once but under ten times. The CDR3 coding sequence is TGCGCCAGCAGCGAACTAACGGGAAGGGAGGCTTTCTTT. Its translation is CASSELTGREAFF. The chain joins TRBV5-1 to TRBJ1-1; D remains unclear. Germline assignment: CDR1 SGHRS and CDR2 YFSETQ. V lost 4 bases and J lost 11, with 18 bases in between. The CDR3 covers 13 residues.

As regards this clonotype: A read error may account for a junction end that differs from germline. This rearrangement joins TRBV5-1 to TRBJ1-2; 11 bases map to TRBD1. Germline lookup yields CDR1 SGHRS and CDR2 YFSETQ. The CDR3 loop spans 14 amino acids. Written as DNA, the CDR3 is TGCGCCAGCAGCTGGAGGACAGGGGGCTATGACTACACCTTC. Amino acids: CASSWRTGGYDYTF.

The gene calls are TRBV6-2 or TRBV6-3 and TRBJ2-5; maybe TRBD2 (5 bases). The CDR3 totals 12 residues. Per the germline V gene, CDR1 is MNHEY and CDR2 is SVGEGT. Trimming left V 8 bases short and J 5 bases short, with 12 bases between. The CDR3 here is CASEGGFETQYF. The CDR3 bases are TGTGCCAGCGAGGGCGGTTTTGAGACCCAGTACTTC.

A few counts support this clonotype. V is TRBV5-1 and J is TRBJ2-1, with 9 bases that match TRBD1. Trimming cost V 0 bases and J 5 bases; bases outside gene matches: 15. This CDR3 comprises 19 residues. Germline CDR1 is SGHRS and CDR2 is YFSETQ. CDR3 protein: CASSLVPSAGQGMNNEQFF. The DNA for the CDR3 is TGCGCCAGCAGCTTGGTACCTTCGGCGGGACAGGGTATGAACAATGAGCAGTTCTTC.

There are many counts of this clonotype. The rearrangement uses TRBV7-3 and TRBJ2-5, with 7 nucleotides matching TRBD2. Looked up from germline, CDR1 is SGHTA and CDR2 is FQGTGA. Germline trimming cut 4 bases from V and 5 bases from J; bases unmatched to any gene: 4. The CDR3 is 13 amino acids. CDR3 in DNA: TGTGCCAGCAGCTCGGGACTATCGGAGACCCAGTACTTC. Translated: CASSSGLSETQYF.

This clonotype was observed many times. The chain has TRBV27 and TRBJ2-3, with TRBD2 matching over 9 bases. Germline CDR1 MNHEY, CDR2 SMNVEV (reference sequence). Trimming removed 6 bases from V and 8 bases from J; junction bases left unmatched: 18. The CDR3 is 17 amino acids. The CDR3 DNA sequence: TGTGCCAGCAGCCTTCCCTGGGCTAGCGGGGTGCAGGGTACGCAGTATTTT. Amino acids: CASSLPWASGVQGTQYF.

The gene calls are TRBV7-9 and TRBJ2-1, with a possible D match to TRBD1 (6 bases). The CDR3 totals 17 residues. From germline, CDR1 is SEHNR and CDR2 FQNEAQ (reference sequence). Trimming removed 5 bases at V and 10 bases at J, with 27 bases between. DNA of the CDR3: TGTGCCAGCAGCCTACCAACCGACAGGCTCCGTGAAGAGGAGCAGTTCTTC. This encodes CASSLPTDRLREEEQFF.

This clonotype was seen repeatedly, ten times or more. The chain recombines TRBV10-3 with TRBJ1-1; D not certain. Trimming removed 4 bases from V and 2 bases from J, with 5 bases in between. The CDR3 extends over 12 amino acids. Germline V gene lookup returns CDR1 ENHRY and CDR2 SYGVKD. The CDR3 reads CAISATNTEAFF. CDR3 DNA: TGTGCCATCAGTGCCACAAACACTGAAGCTTTCTTT.

This rearrangement joins TRBV6-1 to TRBJ1-3; a possible D gene is TRBD1 (6 bases). Germline loops: CDR1 MNHNS, CDR2 SASEGT. Trimming took off 2 bases at V and 3 bases at J, with 11 bases between the two ends. The CDR3 consists of 15 residues. The CDR3 protein is CASSEFGGSGNTIYF. CDR3 coding DNA: TGTGCCAGCAGTGAATTCGGGGGCAGTGGAAACACCATATATTTT.

At least ten counts were recorded for this clonotype. The rearrangement uses TRBV6-2 or TRBV6-3 and TRBJ2-7; TRBD1 aligns across 9 bases. This CDR3 is built from 14 residues. From germline, CDR1 is MNHEY and CDR2 SVGEGT. J gave up 6 bases and V 0 bases, and 3 bases lay outside the gene matches. The CDR3 sequence is CASSYSGQGGEQYF. CDR3 coding DNA: TGTGCCAGCAGTTACTCGGGACAGGGCGGCGAGCAGTACTTC.

DNA for the CDR3: TGTGCCAGCAGTTTGAGACTAGGCAGCAATCAGCCCCAGCATTTT. It encodes CASSLRLGSNQPQHF. V and J are TRBV12-3 or TRBV12-4 and TRBJ1-5, with D hard to call. Deletions cut 3 bases from V and 1 base from J, with 10 bases between. The CDR3 runs to 15 residues.

This clonotype was detected only a few times. V usage is TRBV10-1 and J usage is TRBJ1-5; D gene uncertain. Trimming took off 4 bases at V and 8 bases at J, with 18 bases between the two ends. The CDR3 totals 15 residues. The germline gives CDR1 WNHNN, CDR2 SYGVQD (reference sequence). The CDR3 region is CASSGGRPPREPQHF. The CDR3 DNA sequence: TGCGCCAGCAGTGGGGGAAGACCGCCACGGGAGCCCCAGCATTTT.

This chain connects TRBV29-1 to TRBJ2-7; D perhaps matches TRBD2 (5 bases). CDR3 length equals 12 residues. Between the trimmed V and J ends, which lost 4 bases and 2 bases, there was a span of 9 bases. Germline V gene data show CDR1 as SQVTM and CDR2 as ANQGSEA. The CDR3 sequence is CSVVGRAYEQYF. CDR3 bases: TGCAGCGTTGTCGGGCGGGCCTACGAGCAGTACTTC.

There are a few counts of this clonotype. The CDR3 DNA is TGCAGTGCTAGAGTTCCAGCCAACAATGAGCAGTTCTTC. It codes for CSARVPANNEQFF. V gene TRBV20-1 combines with J gene TRBJ2-1; D unclear. Per germline, CDR1 DFQATT and CDR2 SNEGSKA (reference sequence). This CDR3 has 13 residues. Trimming stripped 1 base from V and 5 bases from J, with 9 bases between.

In its sample, this clonotype was seen many times. The gene calls are TRBV28 and TRBJ2-7, with D perhaps TRBD1 (6 bases). This CDR3 is built from 15 residues. The germline V gene encodes CDR1 MDHEN and CDR2 SYDVKM. V lost 3 bases and J 2 bases, leaving 14 bases between the germline ends. The chain's CDR3 is CASSFDRSPAYEQYF. CDR3 DNA sequence: TGTGCCAGCAGTTTTGACAGGAGCCCAGCCTACGAGCAGTACTTC.

This clonotype was detected ten times or more. The chain links TRBV18 to TRBJ2-1; TRBD2 might be the D (6 bases). V lost 1 base, J lost 8 bases, and 6 bases lay in between. This CDR3 is 12 amino acids long. CDR1 is KGHSH and CDR2 is LQKENI in the germline V gene. The CDR3 protein is CASSPREDEQFF. The CDR3 DNA sequence: TGTGCCAGCTCACCACGGGAGGATGAGCAGTTCTTC.

This clonotype was observed many times. This chain uses TRBV20-1 with TRBJ2-3; D not certain. This CDR3 has 14 amino acids. V was cut by 3 bases and J by 0 bases, with 10 bases left in between. Per germline, CDR1 DFQATT and CDR2 SNEGSKA (reference sequence). CDR3 sequence reads: CSARRYGSTDTQYF. The CDR3 nucleotides are TGCAGTGCTAGGAGATACGGAAGCACAGATACGCAGTATTTT.

On this clonotype itself: One base away lies a much larger clone, so this may be a sequencing read error. This chain joins TRBV29-1 and TRBJ2-7; D unclear. Trimming left V 5 bases short and J 0 bases short, with 11 bases between. The V gene's germline CDR1 is SQVTM and CDR2 ANQGSEA. CDR3 length equals 13 residues. CDR3 in DNA: TGCAGCGTTCGGCTAGTCGGCTCCTACGAGCAGTACTTC. It specifies CSVRLVGSYEQYF.